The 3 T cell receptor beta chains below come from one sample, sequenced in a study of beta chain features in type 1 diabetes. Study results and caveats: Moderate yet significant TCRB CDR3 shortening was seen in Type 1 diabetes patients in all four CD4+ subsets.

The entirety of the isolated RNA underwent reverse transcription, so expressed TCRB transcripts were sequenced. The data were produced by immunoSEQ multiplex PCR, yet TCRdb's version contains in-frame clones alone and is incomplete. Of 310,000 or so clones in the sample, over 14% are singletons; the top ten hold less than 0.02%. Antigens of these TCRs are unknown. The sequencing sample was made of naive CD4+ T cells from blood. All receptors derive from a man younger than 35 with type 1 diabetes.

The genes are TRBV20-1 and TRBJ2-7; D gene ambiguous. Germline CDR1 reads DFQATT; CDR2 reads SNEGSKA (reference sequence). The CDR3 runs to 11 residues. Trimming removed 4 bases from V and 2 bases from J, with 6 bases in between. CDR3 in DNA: TGCAGTGCTATCCAGACCTACGAGCAGTACTTC. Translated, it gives CSAIQTYEQYF.

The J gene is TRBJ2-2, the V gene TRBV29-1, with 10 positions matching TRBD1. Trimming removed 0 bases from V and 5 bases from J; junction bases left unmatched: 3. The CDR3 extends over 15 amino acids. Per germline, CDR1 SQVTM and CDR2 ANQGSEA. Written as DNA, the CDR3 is TGCAGCGTTGAAGACGACAGGGGGCTAACCGGGGAGCTGTTTTTT. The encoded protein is CSVEDDRGLTGELFF.

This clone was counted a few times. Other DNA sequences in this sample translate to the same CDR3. The CDR3 sequence is CASRLAGAYEQYF. The CDR3 nucleotides read TGTGCCAGCCGCCTAGCGGGGGCCTACGAGCAGTACTTC. The chain joins TRBV27 to TRBJ2-7; 10 positions match TRBD2. The ends lost 8 bases at V and 2 bases at J; junction bases unmatched: 3. Looked up from germline, CDR1 is MNHEY and CDR2 is SMNVEV (reference sequence). This CDR3 has 13 amino acids.